Listed below are T cell receptor beta chains from one sample, sequenced in a study of blood T cell repertoires in COVID-19. Method: immunoSEQ multiplex PCR; TCRdb's copy keeps in-frame clones and lacks some. The data show around 340,000 clones, roughly 90% seen once. The sequenced sample was peripheral blood. These receptors were collected from a woman aged 60 to 75 with COVID-19, enrolled during active disease. The CDR3 runs from the conserved cysteine through the conserved F or W. D genes are given only for firm matches. Clone size is given for some rows only: seen once, a few or many times, or a class if the clone is expanded.

14,TRBV11-3,-,TRBD2,TRBJ2-1,CASSLDPGGLEQFF,TGTGCCAGCAGCTTAGATCCGGGGGGGCTTGAGCAGTTCTTC
14,TRBV29-1,-,TRBD1,TRBJ2-3,CSVDPGQGADTQYF,TGCAGCGTTGATCCAGGACAGGGGGCCGATACGCAGTATTTT
16,TRBV7-2,-,-,TRBJ1-1,CASSLAVVVRVIEAFF,TGTGCCAGCAGCTTAGCGGTCGTGGTCAGGGTTATTGAAGCTTTCTTT
15,TRBV6-1,-,-,TRBJ1-1,CASSDRTARNTEAFF,TGTGCCAGCAGTGATAGGACAGCGAGGAACACTGAAGCTTTCTTT
13,TRBV15,-,-,TRBJ1-1,CATSRDPSTEAFF,TGTGCCACCAGCAGAGATCCTAGTACTGAAGCTTTCTTT
15,TRBV18,few,TRBD1,TRBJ2-2,CASSPGTGSTGELFF,TGTGCCAGCTCACCAGGGACAGGGAGCACCGGGGAGCTGTTTTTT
15,TRBV6-1,-,-,TRBJ2-5,CASSESPGRPETQYF,TGTGCCAGCAGTGAAAGCCCAGGGAGGCCAGAGACCCAGTACTTC
11,TRBV10-3,-,-,TRBJ2-7,CAISSVYEQYF,TGTGCCATCTCCAGCGTCTACGAGCAGTACTTC
16,TRBV9,-,TRBD2,TRBJ2-1,CASSVDGTSGHREQFF,TGTGCCAGCAGCGTAGATGGGACTAGCGGCCACAGGGAGCAGTTCTTC
13,TRBV12-3/TRBV12-4,-,TRBD1,TRBJ1-2,CASSPRQGGGYTF,TGTGCCAGCAGCCCGAGACAGGGTGGAGGCTACACCTTC
16,TRBV19,-,TRBD1,TRBJ1-6,CASSYRGPRVNSPLHF,TGTGCCAGTAGCTACAGGGGGCCGAGGGTTAATTCACCCCTCCACTTT
16,TRBV5-1,-,TRBD2,TRBJ2-1,CASSLPPPGGRDEQFF,TGCGCCAGCAGCTTACCCCCTCCGGGGGGGCGGGATGAGCAGTTCTTC
18,TRBV30,-,TRBD2,TRBJ2-3,CAWSPDYLAGGRTDTQYF,TGTGCCTGGAGTCCCGACTATCTAGCGGGGGGCCGCACAGATACGCAGTATTTT
16,TRBV5-1,once,TRBD1,TRBJ1-1,CASSLGAQGDDTEAFF,TGCGCCAGCAGCTTGGGGGCCCAGGGGGATGACACTGAAGCTTTCTTT
11,TRBV25-1,-,-,TRBJ2-5,CASRAWETQYF,TGTGCCAGCAGGGCCTGGGAGACCCAGTACTTC
15,TRBV5-1,once,TRBD1,TRBJ2-7,CASSPIRDRGYEQYF,TGCGCCAGCAGCCCCATCAGGGACAGGGGCTACGAGCAGTACTTC
15,TRBV4-1,once,-,TRBJ1-4,CASSQDPRPNEKLFF,TGCGCCAGCAGCCAAGATCCGCGGCCTAATGAAAAACTGTTTTTT
15,TRBV7-9,-,-,TRBJ2-3,CASSLRGGAGNTQYF,TGTGCCAGCAGCTTAAGAGGGGGGGCCGGGAATACGCAGTATTTT
19,TRBV3-1/TRBV3-2,-,TRBD2,TRBJ2-3,CASSQDGLAVLSAGDTQYF,TGTGCCAGCAGCCAAGACGGGCTAGCGGTCCTTTCGGCTGGAGATACGCAGTATTTT